The sequence of this T cell receptor beta chain was determined in a study of shared T cell receptors in the human thymus. Assay: immunoSEQ multiplex PCR; the TCRdb copy retains only in-frame clones and omits some. This table has approximately 580,000 clones, around 78% appearing once. Trimming took 5 bases from V and 3 from J; bases not matched to a gene: 3. This CDR3 has 14 residues. The germline CDR1 and CDR2 sequences are MDHEN and SYDVKM. This sample was shared with a second study, whose subject was human thymus T cells. That investigation notes: Congenital heart defects were the reason for the corrective surgery that the donors, healthy Finnish infants, were having.

The TCR sequence derives from a boy in the first two years of life with a congenital heart defect. The genes are TRBV28 and TRBJ2-7; 11 nucleotides match TRBD2. The specimen was thymocytes. The CDR3 DNA follows: TGTGCCAGCAGTGTAGCGGGAGGGGTCTACGAGCAGTACTTC. It translates to CASSVAGGVYEQYF.